The present T cell receptor beta chain was sequenced within a study of T-cell reconstitution after alpha-beta-depleted transplantation in children. Findings and caveats of the study: Some patients owed their high day-60 TCRbeta diversity to surviving recipient T cells and thymic progenitors. Several hundred expanded graft clones reportedly were the source of alpha-beta T cells about two months after transplant.

Molecular barcoding with unique molecular identifiers was used for the TCRbeta library. TCRdb used MiXCR to reprocess the PCR reads, holding one entry per CDR3 protein. The table shows around 960,000 distinct CDR3 sequences, with around 30% occurring only once. In germline, CDR1 is MGHRA, CDR2 YSYEKL. Trimming cost V 1 base and J 3 bases, with 13 bases left between them. This CDR3 has 15 residues. This clonotype was seen a handful of times. Its cognate antigen is unknown. The clonotype was recovered from a boy under three years old who had a stem cell transplant for SCID, so the T cells may come from the graft donor. The sample was PBMCs, mostly from graft donor cells, taken 360 days after TCRalphabeta/CD19-depleted stem cell transplant. The chain recombines TRBV4-1 with TRBJ2-7; D not certain. The CDR3 sequence is CASSQVGSPYYEQYF. In DNA, the CDR3 is TGCGCCAGCAGCCAAGTAGGCAGCCCTTACTACGAGCAGTACTTC.